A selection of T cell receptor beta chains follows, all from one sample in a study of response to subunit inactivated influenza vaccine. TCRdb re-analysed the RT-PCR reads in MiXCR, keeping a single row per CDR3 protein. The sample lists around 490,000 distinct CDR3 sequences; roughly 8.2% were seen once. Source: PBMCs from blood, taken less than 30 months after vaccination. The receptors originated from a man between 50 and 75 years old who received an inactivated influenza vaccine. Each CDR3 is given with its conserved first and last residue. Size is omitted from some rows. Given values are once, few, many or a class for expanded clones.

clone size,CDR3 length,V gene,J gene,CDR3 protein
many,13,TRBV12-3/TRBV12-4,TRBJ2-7,CASRPTGAYEQYF
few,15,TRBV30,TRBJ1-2,CAWSALQGAGYGYTF
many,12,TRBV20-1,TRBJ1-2,CSAPGTGTYQTF
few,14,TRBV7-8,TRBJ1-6,CASSLEGDYSPLHF
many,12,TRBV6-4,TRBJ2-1,CASSDSSSEQFF
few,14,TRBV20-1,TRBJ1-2,CSARPIDSMYGYTF
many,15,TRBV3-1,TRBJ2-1,CASSLGFSSYNEQFF
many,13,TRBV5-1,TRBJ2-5,CASSSGQLETQYF
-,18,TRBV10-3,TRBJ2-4,CAISESAPQGLTKNIQYF
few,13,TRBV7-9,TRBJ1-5,CASSSAGGQPQHF
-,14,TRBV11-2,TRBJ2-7,CASSERDRTYEQYF
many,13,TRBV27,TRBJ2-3,CASSLVVTDTQYF
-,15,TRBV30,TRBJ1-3,CAWSYGQGLGNTIYF
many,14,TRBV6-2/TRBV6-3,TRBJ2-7,CASSFPGGNYEQYF
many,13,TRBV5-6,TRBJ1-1,CASSNRQGAGAFF
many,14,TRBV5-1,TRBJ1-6,CASSWDRLDSPLHF
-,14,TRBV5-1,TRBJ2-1,CASQETAGGFEQFF
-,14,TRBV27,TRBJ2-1,CASSFAGRWNEQFF
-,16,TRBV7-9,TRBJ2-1,CASSPPTGASYNEQFF
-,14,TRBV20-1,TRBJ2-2,CSARGLVGTGELFF
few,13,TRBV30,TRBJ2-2,CAWSTGVTGELFF
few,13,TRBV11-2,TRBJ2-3,CASNRGAADTQYF
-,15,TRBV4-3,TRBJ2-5,CASSQDEGEQETQYF
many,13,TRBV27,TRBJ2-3,CASTASLADTQYF
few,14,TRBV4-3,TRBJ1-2,CASSQWTGFRGYTF
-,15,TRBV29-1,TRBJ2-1,CSVEERGLARYEQFF
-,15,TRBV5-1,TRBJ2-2,CASSLEASGTGELFF
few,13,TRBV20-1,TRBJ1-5,CSAKDTEYQPQHF
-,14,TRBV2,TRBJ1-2,CASSEVSANYGYTF
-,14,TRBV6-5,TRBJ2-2,CASSYSDPTGELFF
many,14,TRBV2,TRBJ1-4,CASRVQVTNEKLFF
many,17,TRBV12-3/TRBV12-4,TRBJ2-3,CASSLSPPRGGSDTQYF
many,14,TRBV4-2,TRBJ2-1,CASSQEIRVDEQFF
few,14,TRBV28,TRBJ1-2,CASRSTGKRYGYTF
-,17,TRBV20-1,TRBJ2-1,CSARASRGARTYNEQFF
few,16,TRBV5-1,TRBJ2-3,CASSLGIQGSTDTQYF
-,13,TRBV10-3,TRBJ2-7,CAISTQQTYEQYF
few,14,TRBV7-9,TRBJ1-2,CASSPDTGDYGYTF
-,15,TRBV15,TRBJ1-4,CATKKGGTANEKLFF
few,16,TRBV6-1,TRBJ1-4,CASSPKPGQGLEKLFF
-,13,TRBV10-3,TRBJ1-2,CAISDSANYGYTF
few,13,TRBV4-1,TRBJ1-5,CASSVMQGTAQHF
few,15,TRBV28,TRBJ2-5,CASSFSGQGEETQYF
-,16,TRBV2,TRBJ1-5,CASTDRGRYGNQPQHF
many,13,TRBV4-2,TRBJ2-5,CASSQETGDLRYF
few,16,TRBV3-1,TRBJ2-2,CASSPGLAGLAGELFF
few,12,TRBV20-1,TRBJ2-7,CSAPRRDYEQYF
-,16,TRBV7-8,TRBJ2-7,CASSLASPKSSYEQYF
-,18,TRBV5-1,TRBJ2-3,CAGSLAGVGTTQTDTQYF
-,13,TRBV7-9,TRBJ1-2,CASTQSPGYVYTF
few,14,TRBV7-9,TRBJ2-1,CASSLTRQGSEQFF
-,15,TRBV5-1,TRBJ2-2,CASSLGPVGTGELFF
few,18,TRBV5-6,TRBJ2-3,CASSLTAAPSMGTDTQYF
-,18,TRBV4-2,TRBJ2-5,CASSQGRYGTALQETQYF
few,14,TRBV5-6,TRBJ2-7,CASSLGTGEWEQYF